This T cell receptor beta chain is drawn from a study of T cell responses to AZD1222 COVID-19 vaccine. In the case of this clone: The antigen is unknown.

CDR1 LNHDA and CDR2 SQIVND come from the germline V gene (reference sequence). Trimming stripped 5 bases from V and 6 bases from J, with 13 bases between. This CDR3 comprises 14 residues. Clones were sequenced by immunoSEQ multiplex PCR, and TCRdb holds only the in-frame ones, with some missing. The sample shows under 85,000 clones, around 90% of them seen only once. Broader study findings: Reportedly, nearly half the spike-specific TCRs target unmutated variant regions.

The source of this sequence is an adult in good health. V usage is TRBV19 and J usage is TRBJ2-2; no clear D. The starting material was peripheral blood, obtained on day 0 of MenACWY control vaccination. The CDR3 sequence is CASSPLGLPGELFF. The CDR3 DNA follows: TGTGCCAGTAGTCCCTTGGGGTTACCCGGGGAGCTGTTTTTT. Variable domain in full (rest from reference TRBV19 and TRBJ2-2): DGGITQSPKYLFRKEGQNVTLSCEQNLNHDAMYWYRQDPGQGLRLIYYSQIVNDFQKGDIAEGYSVSREKKESFPLTVTSAQKNPTAFYLCASSPLGLPGELFFGEGSRLTVL.